This T cell receptor (beta chain) was profiled in a study of blood T cell repertoires in COVID-19. The wider study: There were acute and convalescent COVID-19 samples, and they came from the United States, Italy and Spain. T cells, B-cell-depleted T cells, or PBMCs provided the cDNA or gDNA that served as material.

Original methodology: Reference gene primer amplification yielded estimated nucleated cell counts. The method was immunoSEQ multiplex PCR; TCRdb's version includes in-frame clones alone and lacks a portion of them. That table supplies the V and J calls and clone size; D and trimming were determined from the DNA. The sample includes fewer than 500,000 clones, about nine tenths of them seen just once. The V end lost 4 bases, the J end lost 3 bases, and 9 bases lay between the germline ends. Germline V gene sequence: CDR1 MNHEY, CDR2 SVGAGI. The CDR3 is made up of 13 amino acids. Source material: peripheral blood. The TCR sequence derives from a woman aged 25-40 years with active or convalescent COVID-19. The chain employs TRBV6-5 and TRBJ1-1; TRBD1 might be the D (5 bases). For the CDR3, the DNA is TGTGCCAGCAGTTGGGAAGGGGACACTGAAGCTTTCTTT. Amino acid sequence: CASSWEGDTEAFF.